The 18 T cell receptor beta chains reported below all come from one sample, sequenced in a study of OX40 agonist ivuxolimab in advanced cancers. Sequencing was performed with immunoSEQ multiplex PCR; in TCRdb, only in-frame clones are kept and a portion is missing. The sample includes about 93,000 clones, approximately 94% of them seen just once. This material consisted of CD4+ or CD8+ T cells sorted from blood, taken in a trial of the OX40 agonist ivuxolimab. These TCRs come from an adult with an advanced solid tumor such as melanoma, head and neck, liver or kidney cancer.

CDR3: CAWSPLLPTDTQYF. The DNA of the CDR3 is TGTGCCTGGAGTCCACTATTGCCAACAGATACGCAGTATTTT. The genes are TRBV30 and TRBJ2-3, with D unresolved. Germline CDR1 reads GTSNPN; CDR2 reads SVGIG (reference sequence). The ends were cut back, 2 bases at V and 3 bases at J, with 12 bases in the middle. The length of the CDR3 is 14 residues. Drawing the rest from reference TRBV30 and TRBJ2-3, the complete variable domain is SQTIHQWPATLVQPVGSPLSLECTVEGTSNPNLYWYRQAAGRGLQLLFYSVGIGQISSEVPQNLSASRPQDRQFILSSKKLLLSDSGFYLCAWSPLLPTDTQYFGPGTRLTVL.

J is TRBJ1-4 and V is TRBV6-5; D remains unclear. Trimming removed 4 bases from V and 3 bases from J, with 9 bases in between. The CDR3 has 14 residues. CDR1 MNHEY and CDR2 SVGAGI come from the germline V gene. CDR3: CASSSDLSNEKLFF. The CDR3 bases are TGTGCCAGCAGTTCCGACCTATCTAATGAAAAACTGTTTTTT.

This chain connects TRBV4-1 to TRBJ1-1, with D hard to call. Germline V gene lookup returns CDR1 MGHRA and CDR2 YSYEKL. This CDR3 has 15 residues. V gave up 0 bases and J gave up 1 base, with 9 bases separating them. The CDR3 sequence is CASSQDGRGNTEAFF. In nucleotides, the CDR3 is TGCGCCAGCAGCCAAGATGGGCGAGGGAACACTGAAGCTTTCTTT.

J is TRBJ1-1 and V is TRBV19; TRBD1 matches at 9 bases. After removal of 9 bases from V and 2 bases from J, the junction contained 22 bases not matched to a gene. Germline lookup yields CDR1 LNHDA and CDR2 SQIVND (reference sequence). The CDR3 extends over 19 amino acids. CDR3 residues: CASKPRAGTGFALNTEAFF. The CDR3 nucleotides read TGTGCCAGCAAGCCTAGAGCCGGGACAGGGTTTGCGCTTAACACTGAAGCTTTCTTT.

The chain recombines TRBV6-5 with TRBJ2-7, with D possibly matching TRBD1 (5 bases). Germline loops: CDR1 MNHEY, CDR2 SVGAGI. CDR3 length: 13 residues. The V gene lost 2 bases and the J gene lost 3 bases, with 8 bases spanning the gap. The chain's CDR3 is CASSYGAGYEQYF. For the CDR3, the DNA is TGTGCCAGCAGTTACGGGGCAGGCTACGAGCAGTACTTC.

This clone was found once. The CDR3 loop is CASSPPGSSYEQYF. CDR3 in DNA: TGTGCCAGCTCACCACCAGGAAGCTCCTACGAGCAGTACTTC. The chain joins TRBV18 to TRBJ2-7; no firm D call. V lost 0 bases and J lost 0, with 6 bases in between. Per germline, CDR1 KGHSH and CDR2 LQKENI. This CDR3 is built from 14 residues.

This clone was picked up one time. The gene calls are TRBV4-1 and TRBJ1-2; 7 nucleotides align to TRBD1. In germline, CDR1 is MGHRA, CDR2 YSYEKL. This CDR3 spans 15 amino acids. The V gene end was trimmed by 4 bases and the J gene end by 3 bases; junction bases not matched to a gene: 8. Written as DNA, the CDR3 is TGCGCCAGCAGCCCCCGGACAGGCCTCGACTATGGCTACACCTTC. As protein: CASSPRTGLDYGYTF.

This chain connects TRBV4-3 to TRBJ1-2; D may be TRBD1 (6 bases). From germline, CDR1 is LGHNA and CDR2 YSLEER. V was clipped by 3 bases and J by 3 bases, with 8 bases between them. The CDR3 is 13 amino acids. The CDR3 spells CASSHQGHYGYTF. In DNA, the CDR3 is TGCGCCAGCAGCCACCAGGGGCACTATGGCTACACCTTC.

The chain carries TRBV27 and TRBJ2-3; D is uncertain. This CDR3 is built from 14 residues. V gave up 3 bases and J gave up 3 bases, with 10 bases separating them. Germline V gives CDR1 MNHEY, CDR2 SMNVEV (reference sequence). The CDR3: CASSFRRFTDTQYF. The DNA for the CDR3 is TGTGCCAGCAGTTTTCGTCGGTTTACAGATACGCAGTATTTT.

This rearrangement joins TRBV5-8 to TRBJ1-4; TRBD1 agrees at 8 bases. The CDR3 consists of 14 residues. From germline, CDR1 is SGHTS and CDR2 YDEGEE. V lost 2 bases to trimming and J lost 7 bases; unmatched junction nucleotides: 4. CDR3 region: CASSLGQGSEKLFF. The CDR3 region has the DNA TGTGCCAGCAGCTTAGGACAGGGCTCTGAAAAACTGTTTTTT. Supplemented by reference TRBV5-8 and TRBJ1-4, the full variable domain reads EAGVTQSPTHLIKTRGQQATLRCSPISGHTSVYWYQQALGLGLQFLLWYDEGEERNRGNFPPRFSGRQFPNYSSELNVNALELEDSALYLCASSLGQGSEKLFFGSGTQLSVL.

This chain connects TRBV2 to TRBJ2-5; no definite D call. Germline CDR1 is SNHLY and CDR2 is FYNNEI. The CDR3 totals 12 residues. The V end lost 6 bases, the J end lost 5 bases, and 10 bases lay between the germline ends. DNA for the CDR3: TGTGCCAGCAGGATCGTTCGGGAGACCCAGTACTTC. It codes for CASRIVRETQYF.

For the CDR3, the DNA is TGCGCCAGCAGCTCCTCCCCAGGGGACAGGGGTCGAGAGCAGTACTTC. Amino acid sequence: CASSSSPGDRGREQYF. The chain couples TRBV4-1 to TRBJ2-7; 10 bases match TRBD1. This CDR3 spans 16 amino acids. Germline values: CDR1 MGHRA, CDR2 YSYEKL. Trimming took 5 bases from V and 7 from J; bases not matched to a gene: 14.

The chain is built from TRBV5-1 and TRBJ2-3; no clear D gene. Germline V gene lookup returns CDR1 SGHRS and CDR2 YFSETQ. The V gene lost 1 base and the J gene lost 2 bases, with 8 bases spanning the gap. The CDR3 totals 14 residues. The CDR3 sequence is CASSLTEVTDTQYF. CDR3 sequence (DNA): TGCGCCAGCAGCTTGACTGAGGTCACAGATACGCAGTATTTT.

This rearrangement joins TRBV19 to TRBJ1-1; the D is unclear. The CDR3 loop spans 14 amino acids. Germline values: CDR1 LNHDA, CDR2 SQIVND (reference sequence). V was trimmed by 1 base and J by 6 bases, leaving 12 bases between them. The CDR3 spells CASSIGGGYAEAFF. In DNA form, the CDR3 reads TGTGCCAGTAGTATAGGGGGAGGTTACGCTGAAGCTTTCTTT.

CDR3 amino acids: CASSVGGGADEKLFF. The CDR3 DNA reads TGTGCCAGCAGCGTAGGTGGAGGGGCGGATGAAAAACTGTTTTTT. J is TRBJ1-4 and V is TRBV9, with D perhaps matching TRBD1 (5 bases). The CDR3 sequence is 15 residues long. Per germline, CDR1 SGDLS and CDR2 YYNGEE. V lost 0 bases, J lost 6 bases, and 12 bases lay in between. The variable domain in full, completed from reference TRBV9 and TRBJ1-4, reads DSGVTQTPKHLITATGQRVTLRCSPRSGDLSVYWYQQSLDQGLQFLIQYYNGEERAKGNILERFSAQQFPDLHSELNLSSLELGDSALYFCASSVGGGADEKLFFGSGTQLSVL.

The CDR3 loop is CASQTDDSYEQYF. The CDR3 DNA sequence: TGTGCCAGTCAAACAGACGACTCCTACGAGCAGTACTTC. The chain links TRBV11-2 to TRBJ2-7; D is ambiguous. The CDR3 length is 13 residues. V gave up 9 bases and J gave up 0 bases, with 12 bases separating them. Germline CDR1 SGHAT, CDR2 FQNNGV.

V gene TRBV10-3 combines with J gene TRBJ2-7; no definite D call. This CDR3 has 12 amino acids. Between the trimmed V and J ends, which lost 4 bases and 1 base, there was a span of 5 bases. CDR1 and CDR2 (germline): ENHRY, SYGVKD. This chain's CDR3 is CAISVDSYEQYF. Written as DNA, the CDR3 is TGTGCCATCAGTGTCGATTCCTACGAGCAGTACTTC.

The chain carries TRBV4-1 and TRBJ1-1; D not resolved. The germline V gene encodes CDR1 MGHRA and CDR2 YSYEKL. V dropped 6 bases and J dropped 4 bases, with 15 bases sitting between them. The CDR3 extends over 14 amino acids. CDR3 DNA: TGCGCCAGCAGGGCCCATCTGGACGGCACTGAAGCTTTCTTT. It codes for CASRAHLDGTEAFF.